This T cell receptor beta chain originates from a study of blood T cell repertoires in COVID-19. Study summary: Italy, Spain and the United States were the sources of the convalescent and acute COVID-19 samples. Sample material is recorded as cDNA or gDNA derived from T cells, B-cell-depleted T cells, or PBMCs.

Authors' analysis steps: Nucleated cell counts were estimated from reference gene primer amplification. The method was immunoSEQ multiplex PCR; TCRdb's version includes in-frame clones alone and lacks a portion of them. That table is the source of V, J and clone size, and D and trimming were worked out from the DNA. Altogether approximately 210,000 clones are present, almost 85% being singletons, with the ten largest covering approximately 8%. The table lists this clone with a few counts. The CDR3 totals 13 residues. Trimming pared 4 bases from V and 0 bases from J, leaving 7 bases between. Germline loops: CDR1 GTSNPN, CDR2 SVGIG (reference sequence).

The sample comprised peripheral blood. This sequence joins TRBV30 and TRBJ1-5; D ambiguous. This TCR was recovered from a woman between 45 and 60 years old with active or convalescent COVID-19. In DNA form, the CDR3 reads TGTGCCTGGACCGAGGATAGCAATCAGCCCCAGCATTTT. Its translation is CAWTEDSNQPQHF.